Below are 20 T cell receptor beta chains sequenced from a single sample in a study of blood T cell repertoires in COVID-19. TCRdb's table, derived via immunoSEQ multiplex PCR, lists solely in-frame clones and lacks some. The data show about 280,000 clones, roughly 90% seen once. Sequenced material: PBMCs or T cells enriched from blood (not recorded which). These receptors came from a man aged 40-50 years who had been exposed to COVID-19.

V usage is TRBV28 and J usage is TRBJ1-6; no firm D call. The germline CDR1 and CDR2 sequences are MDHEN and SYDVKM. This CDR3 comprises 11 residues. Between the trimmed V and J ends, which lost 6 bases and 7 bases, there was a span of 4 bases. The CDR3 DNA reads as TGTGCCAGCAGACTGAATTCACCCCTCCACTTT. Encoded protein: CASRLNSPLHF.

This clone has only a few counts. V and J are TRBV3-1 (or the pseudogene TRBV3-2) and TRBJ1-1; tentative D call: TRBD1 (5 bases). Trimming stripped 4 bases from V and 11 bases from J, with 17 bases between. CDR1 is LGHDT, CDR2 YNNKEL, per germline (reference sequence). The CDR3 consists of 13 residues. DNA for the CDR3: TGTGCCAGCAGCCCCCCCCGCGGGACCGGGGCTTTCTTT. Translation: CASSPPRGTGAFF.

This clone came up once. The genes are TRBV7-8 and TRBJ1-6; D perhaps matches TRBD1 (6 bases). The CDR3 covers 15 residues. Germline V lookup: CDR1 SGHVS, CDR2 FQNEAQ. The V end lost 6 bases, the J end lost 8 bases, and 17 bases lay between the germline ends. The CDR3 coding sequence is TGTGCCAGCAGTCTCCCACAGAGGGGGTATTCACCCCTCCACTTT. Its translation: CASSLPQRGYSPLHF.

The chain couples TRBV14 to TRBJ1-4; D unresolved. CDR3 length equals 20 residues. CDR1 is SGHDN and CDR2 is FVKESK in the germline V gene. Trimming pared 0 bases from V and 0 bases from J, leaving 20 bases between. The CDR3 coding sequence is TGTGCCAGCAGCCAAGATTTTCGGTTGTCAGGATCTGCAACTAATGAAAAACTGTTTTTT. Protein: CASSQDFRLSGSATNEKLFF. Using reference TRBV14 and TRBJ1-4 for the parts outside the CDR3, the full variable domain is EAGVTQFPSHSVIEKGQTVTLRCDPISGHDNLYWYRRVMGKEIKFLLHFVKESKQDESGMPNNRFLAERTGGTYSTLKVQPAELEDSGVYFCASSQDFRLSGSATNEKLFFGSGTQLSVL.

The J gene is TRBJ2-5, the V gene TRBV19, with D possibly matching TRBD1 (6 bases). The CDR3 covers 14 residues. The V end was cut by 2 bases, the J end by 2 bases, with 9 bases between. Germline-derived CDR1 and CDR2 are LNHDA and SQIVND (reference sequence). CDR3: CASSILGQQETQYF. As DNA, the CDR3 is TGTGCCAGTAGTATACTCGGACAGCAAGAGACCCAGTACTTC.

This chain uses TRBV4-3 with TRBJ1-3; 7 nucleotides agree with TRBD1. J lost 4 bases, V lost 0 bases, and 6 bases had no gene match. CDR1 and CDR2 (germline): LGHNA, YSLEER. The CDR3 covers 16 residues. The CDR3 sequence is CASSQDRNRGGNTIYF. As DNA, the CDR3 is TGCGCCAGCAGCCAAGATCGGAACAGGGGAGGAAACACCATATATTTT.

V usage is TRBV4-1 and J usage is TRBJ2-3; TRBD2 is a possible D gene (5 bases). Trimming shortened V by 8 bases and J by 3 bases, and 9 bases separated the two germline ends. CDR1 is MGHRA, CDR2 YSYEKL, per germline. The CDR3 runs to 12 residues. CDR3 residues: CASGPGTDTQYF. The CDR3 coding sequence is TGCGCCAGCGGCCCGGGGACAGATACGCAGTATTTT.

This chain uses TRBV30 with TRBJ1-1; TRBD1 matches at 8 bases. The CDR3 covers 15 residues. The germline CDR1 and CDR2 sequences are GTSNPN and SVGIG (reference sequence). The V gene end was trimmed by 2 bases and the J gene end by 1 base; junction bases not matched to a gene: 6. This CDR3 reads CAWSYADRENTEAFF. DNA for the CDR3: TGTGCCTGGAGTTATGCGGACAGGGAGAACACTGAAGCTTTCTTT.

As DNA, the CDR3 is TGTGCCAGCAGTCCCGGGACTAACGGTTCACCCCTCCACTTT. As protein: CASSPGTNGSPLHF. The chain has TRBV27 and TRBJ1-6; possible D gene TRBD1, 5 bases. Germline V gene sequence: CDR1 MNHEY, CDR2 SMNVEV (reference sequence). The V end lost 5 bases, the J end lost 9 bases, and 14 bases lay between the germline ends. The CDR3 is 14 residues long.

The chain couples TRBV24-1 to TRBJ1-1, with a possible D match to TRBD1 (6 bases). The CDR3 has 13 residues. V was cut by 7 bases and J by 1 base, with 9 bases left in between. Germline lookup yields CDR1 KGHDR and CDR2 SFDVKD. The DNA of the CDR3 is TGTGCCACCAGGGCGGACAGGAACACTGAAGCTTTCTTT. Protein: CATRADRNTEAFF.

V usage is TRBV10-3 and J usage is TRBJ2-5; unclear D gene. The V end lost 0 bases, the J end lost 0 bases, and 5 bases lay between the germline ends. This CDR3 has 14 residues. Germline CDR1 is ENHRY and CDR2 is SYGVKD. The CDR3 sequence: CAISESADQETQYF. The CDR3 nucleotides read TGTGCCATCAGTGAGTCGGCAGACCAAGAGACCCAGTACTTC.

This chain connects TRBV29-1 to TRBJ1-2; 7 nucleotides line up with TRBD1. The CDR3 length is 14 residues. Germline V gene sequence: CDR1 SQVTM, CDR2 ANQGSEA. The J segment lost 5 bases and the V segment lost 5 bases, leaving 11 bases of the junction unmatched. CDR3 nucleotide sequence: TGCAGCGTTCTTTTCGGGACAGTAACATATGGCTACACCTTC. As protein: CSVLFGTVTYGYTF.

This rearrangement joins TRBV4-3 to TRBJ1-2; D may be TRBD1 (6 bases). With 0 bases removed from V and 3 bases from J, the gap between germline ends came to 8 bases. Germline V CDR1 and CDR2: LGHNA, YSLEER. CDR3 size: 14 residues. For the CDR3, the DNA is TGCGCCAGCAGCCAAGATAGGACAGACTATGGCTACACCTTC. This sequence encodes CASSQDRTDYGYTF.

The chain recombines TRBV9 with TRBJ2-7; 7 bases line up with TRBD2. Trimming took 1 base from V and 5 from J; bases not matched to a gene: 9. The CDR3 extends over 15 amino acids. Germline lookup yields CDR1 SGDLS and CDR2 YYNGEE. The CDR3: CASSVNGAGANEQYF. For the CDR3, the DNA is TGTGCCAGCAGCGTAAATGGGGCGGGAGCGAACGAGCAGTACTTC.

The chain carries TRBV5-3 and TRBJ1-1; D is unclear. TRBV5-3 falls under the ORF class, with uncertain function. There are 12 residues in the CDR3. Trimming took off 4 bases at V and 10 bases at J, with 14 bases between the two ends. In nucleotides, the CDR3 is TGTGCCAGAAGCCTCGAGACACTCTCAGCTTTCTTT. Protein sequence: CARSLETLSAFF.

The chain recombines TRBV28 with TRBJ1-2, with D maybe TRBD1 (6 bases). CDR1 is MDHEN, CDR2 SYDVKM, per germline. V shed 4 bases and J shed 1 base, with 13 bases lying between them. This CDR3 spans 15 amino acids. CDR3 DNA sequence: TGTGCCAGCAGTTCACAAGGACAGCATAACTATGGCTACACCTTC. This translates into CASSSQGQHNYGYTF.

This chain joins TRBV5-1 and TRBJ2-1, with TRBD2 matching over 11 bases. The ends lost 5 bases at V and 4 bases at J; junction bases unmatched: 5. The germline gives CDR1 SGHRS, CDR2 YFSETQ. The CDR3 consists of 15 residues. The CDR3 nucleotides read TGCGCCAGCAGACCGGGACTAGCGGATTACAATGAGCAGTTCTTC. Its translation is CASRPGLADYNEQFF.

For the CDR3, the DNA is TGTGCCAGCAGCCCGTCGACCGTTACCTCGCTCGGGGCTTTCTTT. Protein product: CASSPSTVTSLGAFF. The V gene is TRBV11-3, the J gene TRBJ1-1, with D uncertain. Germline loops: CDR1 SGHNT, CDR2 YENEEA. V was clipped by 5 bases and J by 11 bases, with 24 bases between them. The CDR3 is 15 residues long.

V gene TRBV9 combines with J gene TRBJ1-1; D perhaps matches TRBD1 (6 bases). The germline V gene has CDR1 SGDLS and CDR2 YYNGEE. The CDR3 loop spans 14 amino acids. V lost 4 bases and J lost 5, with 15 bases in between. The CDR3 loop reads CASSTTGFGTEAFF. The CDR3 DNA sequence: TGTGCCAGCAGCACAACAGGGTTTGGGACTGAAGCTTTCTTT.

The chain couples TRBV11-3 to TRBJ2-1, with TRBD2 identical over 7 bases. The trim removed 3 bases at V and 7 bases at J, leaving 9 bases unmatched. CDR3 size: 15 residues. Germline V lookup: CDR1 SGHNT, CDR2 YENEEA. In DNA, the CDR3 is TGTGCCAGCAGCTTTGGTATAGGACTAGTTAATGAGCAGTTCTTC. Translating gives CASSFGIGLVNEQFF. The whole variable domain, remainder taken from reference TRBV11-3 and TRBJ2-1, is EAGVVQSPRYKIIEKKQPVAFWCNPISGHNTLYWYLQNLGQGPELLIRYENEEAVDDSQLPKDRFSAERLKGVDSTLKIQPAELGDSAVYLCASSFGIGLVNEQFFGPGTRLTVL.